Presented here are 21 T cell receptor beta chains from one specimen sequenced in a study of regulatory T cells in long-lasting Graves disease. The time point: newly diagnosed GD, antithyroid drugs for less than 3 months. Extracted RNA from PBMCs served as the source of the TCR library. The authors built TCR beta libraries using iRepertoire HTBI primers and Arm-PCR of CDR3 regions. TCRdb analysed the multiplex PCR reads with MiXCR anew, one entry per CDR3 protein. The top ten hold 22% of the sample, which has roughly 220,000 distinct CDR3 sequences, 15% to 20% seen once. The specimen comprised peripheral blood mononuclear cells (PBMCs), sampled at new diagnosis, from a patient treated with antithyroid drugs. The receptors shown here come from a female donor with Graves disease.

This clonotype came up many times. The rearrangement joins TRBV7-2 to TRBJ1-2; D is undetermined. CDR3 size: 13 residues. Looked up from germline, CDR1 is SGHTA and CDR2 is FQGNSA. V was trimmed by 1 base and J by 0 bases, leaving 3 bases between them. CDR3 residues: CASSLGANYGYTF. CDR3 DNA: TGTGCCAGCAGCTTAGGAGCTAACTATGGCTACACCTTC.

V and J are TRBV12-3 or TRBV12-4 and TRBJ2-2, with 10 bases fitting TRBD2. The CDR3 is made up of 15 amino acids. V shed 5 bases, J shed 5 bases, and the junction held 5 bases outside the gene matches. The CDR3 spells CASSPLAGGTGELFF. The CDR3, as DNA: TGTGCCAGCAGTCCTTTAGCGGGAGGAACCGGGGAGCTGTTTTTT.

This clonotype was observed many times. The gene calls are TRBV28 and TRBJ2-1; 12 bases map to TRBD2. V gave up 3 bases and J gave up 9 bases; unmatched junction bases: 9. This CDR3 contains 16 residues. Germline V gene lookup returns CDR1 MDHEN and CDR2 SYDVKM. CDR3 in amino acids: CASSFWASGRASEQFF. The CDR3 DNA follows: TGTGCCAGCAGTTTTTGGGCTAGCGGGAGGGCCAGTGAGCAGTTCTTC. The full variable domain, completed using reference TRBV28 and TRBJ2-1, is DVKVTQSSRYLVKRTGEKVFLECVQDMDHENMFWYRQDPGLGLRLIYFSYDVKMKEKGDIPEGYSVSREKKERFSLILESASTNQTSMYLCASSFWASGRASEQFFGPGTRLTVL.

As for this clonotype: It may be a read error: a sequence one base away is much more abundant. The chain has TRBV7-2 and TRBJ1-5; D call uncertain. This CDR3 is built from 13 residues. Looked up from germline, CDR1 is SGHTA and CDR2 is FQGNSA. Trimming took off 2 bases at V and 8 bases at J, with 10 bases between the two ends. DNA of the CDR3: TGTACCAGCAGCTTAAATTATATGAAGCCCCAGCATTTT. This translates into CTSSLNYMKPQHF.

This clonotype has at least ten counts. The genes are TRBV7-8 and TRBJ1-4, with 9 bases that match TRBD1. The V and J ends lost 8 bases and 6 bases, in that order; junction bases with no gene match: 7. The CDR3 length is 14 residues. Germline CDR1 SGHVS, CDR2 FQNEAQ. CDR3 sequence (DNA): TGTGCCAGCGGCATGACAGGGGGACATGAAAAACTGTTTTTT. It encodes CASGMTGGHEKLFF.

Ten or more counts support this clonotype. V is TRBV11-2 and J is TRBJ2-1, with D possibly being TRBD2 (5 bases). Trimming took off 5 bases at V and 4 bases at J, with 21 bases between the two ends. Germline lookup yields CDR1 SGHAT and CDR2 FQNNGV. The CDR3 runs to 17 residues. The CDR3 spells CASSRLPTGLRYNEQFF. The CDR3 DNA follows: TGTGCCAGCAGCCGACTACCGACGGGCCTCAGGTACAATGAGCAGTTCTTC.

In its sample, this clonotype was seen many times. The gene calls are TRBV11-2 and TRBJ2-6; no firm D call. CDR3 length: 16 amino acids. Germline CDR1 is SGHAT and CDR2 is FQNNGV. The germline V and J ends were trimmed by 3 bases and 1 base, with 10 bases remaining between them. In DNA, the CDR3 is TGTGCCAGCAGCTTTGTCGGCTATTCTGGGGCCAACGTCCTGACTTTC. Protein product: CASSFVGYSGANVLTF. Complete variable domain (other parts from reference TRBV11-2 and TRBJ2-6): EAGVAQSPRYKIIEKRQSVAFWCNPISGHATLYWYQQILGQGPKLLIQFQNNGVVDDSQLPKDRFSAERLKGVDSTLKIQPAKLEDSAVYLCASSFVGYSGANVLTFGAGSRLTVL.

In this sample, this clonotype turned up many times. The V call is TRBV9, the J call TRBJ2-2; D may be TRBD2 (5 bases). Between the trimmed V and J ends, which lost 0 bases and 7 bases, there was a span of 10 bases. Germline CDR1 and CDR2: SGDLS and YYNGEE. CDR3 size: 14 residues. The CDR3 loop reads CASSVAKGSGELFF. The CDR3 region has the DNA TGTGCCAGCAGCGTAGCTAAAGGGAGCGGGGAGCTGTTTTTT.

Turning to this clonotype: This clone may be a read error of a much larger clone one base away. The chain is built from TRBV6-1 and TRBJ1-2, with TRBD1 as a possible D gene (5 bases). The CDR3 runs to 14 residues. CDR1 MNHNS and CDR2 SASEGT come from the germline V gene. CDR3 in amino acids: CAGSETVLGAGYTF. CDR3 in DNA: TGTGCCGGCAGTGAAACGGTGTTAGGGGCCGGCTACACCTTC.

The chain carries TRBV11-3 and TRBJ1-1, with 11 bases lining up with TRBD1. The CDR3 runs to 14 residues. Per germline, CDR1 SGHNT and CDR2 YENEEA. The junction had 9 bases not matched to a gene; V was cut back by 5 bases and J by 10 bases. CDR3 region: CASSAEGTGGRAFF. Here the CDR3 DNA reads TGTGCCAGCAGCGCCGAAGGGACAGGGGGGCGAGCTTTCTTT.

This clonotype was seen ten or more times. The chain uses TRBV19 and TRBJ2-5, with D possibly matching TRBD2 (6 bases). The germline CDR1 and CDR2 sequences are LNHDA and SQIVND (reference sequence). V gave up 5 bases and J gave up 7 bases, with 17 bases separating them. This CDR3 is 14 amino acids long. For the CDR3, the DNA is TGTGCCAGTAGTGAGGGAAGAAGGCGGGGGACCCAGTACTTC. It specifies CASSEGRRRGTQYF. Full variable domain (remainder filled in from reference TRBV19 and TRBJ2-5): DGGITQSPKYLFRKEGQNVTLSCEQNLNHDAMYWYRQDPGQGLRLIYYSQIVNDFQKGDIAEGYSVSREKKESFPLTVTSAQKNPTAFYLCASSEGRRRGTQYFGPGTRLLVL.

Ten or more counts support this clonotype. The rearrangement links TRBV18 to TRBJ1-5; D is unresolved. Trimming removed 3 bases from V and 9 bases from J, with 12 bases in between. The CDR3 has 13 residues. CDR1 KGHSH and CDR2 LQKENI come from the germline V gene. For the CDR3, the DNA is TGTGCCAGCTCACCGGGGAGGGTTGTGCCCCAGCATTTT. Its protein product is CASSPGRVVPQHF.

This clonotype was observed many times. J is TRBJ2-7 and V is TRBV24-1; 12 bases map to TRBD2. This CDR3 contains 15 residues. The V and J ends lost 4 bases and 3 bases, in that order; junction bases with no gene match: 3. The germline CDR1 and CDR2 sequences are KGHDR and SFDVKD. Here the CDR3 DNA reads TGTGCCACCAGTGACCCGACTAGCGGGAGCTACGAGCAGTACTTC. This translates into CATSDPTSGSYEQYF.

The table lists this clonotype with many counts. V usage is TRBV11-2 and J usage is TRBJ2-1; 7 bases line up with TRBD2. The length of the CDR3 is 14 residues. Losses at the gene ends were 4 bases for V and 4 bases for J; bases not matched to a gene: 4. Germline V gene lookup returns CDR1 SGHAT and CDR2 FQNNGV. The CDR3 DNA sequence: TGTGCCAGCAGCTCTCTAGCGGTTTACAATGAGCAGTTCTTC. This sequence encodes CASSSLAVYNEQFF.

The chain uses TRBV30 and TRBJ2-1, with TRBD1 matching 9 bases. Germline CDR1 is GTSNPN and CDR2 is SVGIG (reference sequence). The CDR3 runs to 14 residues. Trimming cost V 3 bases and J 7 bases; bases outside gene matches: 7. The DNA of the CDR3 is TGTGCCTGGAGGGGACAGGGATTAGGGAATGAGCAGTTCTTC. It codes for CAWRGQGLGNEQFF.

This clonotype was counted ten times or more. The chain has TRBV18 and TRBJ1-4, with a possible D match to TRBD1 (5 bases). CDR1 is KGHSH, CDR2 LQKENI, per germline. CDR3 length: 16 residues. Trimming stripped 3 bases from V and 0 bases from J, with 11 bases between. CDR3: CASSPPTVTTNEKLFF. For the CDR3, the DNA is TGTGCCAGCTCACCGCCGACAGTAACAACTAATGAAAAACTGTTTTTT.

This clonotype was detected only a few times. The V and J genes are TRBV2 and TRBJ2-7, with 12 bases matching TRBD2. The CDR3 covers 16 residues. The V and J ends lost 4 bases and 6 bases, in that order; junction bases with no gene match: 10. In germline, CDR1 is SNHLY, CDR2 FYNNEI. The CDR3 DNA follows: TGTGCCAGCAGTGTTCTAGCGGGAGGGCCCTGGGGCGAGCAGTACTTC. This sequence encodes CASSVLAGGPWGEQYF.

This clonotype was seen ten or more times. The chain combines TRBV6-1 with TRBJ1-3; TRBD1 is a possible D gene (5 bases). Trimming left V 2 bases short and J 5 bases short, with 10 bases between. This CDR3 contains 14 residues. CDR1 and CDR2 (germline): MNHNS, SASEGT. The CDR3 reads CASSEIGVRNTIYF. CDR3 bases: TGTGCCAGCAGTGAAATAGGGGTGCGAAACACCATATATTTT.

The CDR3 region is CSAKEGAGGELFF. DNA of the CDR3: TGCAGTGCCAAAGAGGGGGCTGGCGGGGAGCTGTTTTTT. V usage is TRBV20-1 and J usage is TRBJ2-2; 7 bases fit TRBD1. The CDR3 sequence is 13 residues long. In germline, CDR1 is DFQATT, CDR2 SNEGSKA (reference sequence). With V trimmed by 6 bases and J by 7 bases, 8 bases remained unmatched.

This chain connects TRBV7-2 to TRBJ1-1, with 8 bases identical to TRBD1. After removal of 1 base from V and 3 bases from J, the junction contained 4 bases not matched to a gene. CDR1 and CDR2 from the germline V gene are SGHTA and FQGNSA. CDR3 size: 15 residues. The CDR3 nucleotides are TGTGCCAGCAGCTTAGAACAGGGGGTCGACACTGAAGCTTTCTTT. Its protein is CASSLEQGVDTEAFF.

This clonotype was seen many times. The chain is built from TRBV12-3 or TRBV12-4 and TRBJ2-7; unclear D gene. V was pared by 1 base and J by 0 bases, with 7 bases between. CDR3 length: 14 amino acids. CDR3 sequence (DNA): TGTGCCAGCAGTTTAGGGCCTTTCTCCTACGAGCAGTACTTC. Translating gives CASSLGPFSYEQYF.